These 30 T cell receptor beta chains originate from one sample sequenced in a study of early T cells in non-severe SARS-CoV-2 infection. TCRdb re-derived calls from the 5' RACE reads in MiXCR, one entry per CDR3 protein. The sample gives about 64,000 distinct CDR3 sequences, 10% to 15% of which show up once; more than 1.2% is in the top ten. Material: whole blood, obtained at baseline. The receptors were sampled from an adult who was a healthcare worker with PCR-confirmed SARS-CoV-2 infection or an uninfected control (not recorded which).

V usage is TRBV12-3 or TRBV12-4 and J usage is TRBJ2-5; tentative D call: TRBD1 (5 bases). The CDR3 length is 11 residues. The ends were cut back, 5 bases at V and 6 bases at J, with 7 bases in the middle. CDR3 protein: CASSKGKTQYF. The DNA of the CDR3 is TGTGCCAGCAGTAAGGGGAAGACCCAGTACTTC.

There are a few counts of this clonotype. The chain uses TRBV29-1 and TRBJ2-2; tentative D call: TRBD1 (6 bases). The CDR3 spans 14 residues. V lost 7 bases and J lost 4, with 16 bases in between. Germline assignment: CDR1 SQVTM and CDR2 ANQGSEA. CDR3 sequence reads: CSAPGVTGTGELFF. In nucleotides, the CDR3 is TGCAGCGCCCCAGGGGTAACCGGCACCGGGGAGCTGTTTTTT.

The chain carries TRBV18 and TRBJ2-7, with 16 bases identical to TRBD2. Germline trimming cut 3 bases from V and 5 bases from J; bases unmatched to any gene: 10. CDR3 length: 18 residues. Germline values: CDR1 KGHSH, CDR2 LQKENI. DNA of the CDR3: TGTGCCAGCTCACCCGGGACTAGCGGGAGGGTGAATATCCACGAGCAGTACTTC. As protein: CASSPGTSGRVNIHEQYF.

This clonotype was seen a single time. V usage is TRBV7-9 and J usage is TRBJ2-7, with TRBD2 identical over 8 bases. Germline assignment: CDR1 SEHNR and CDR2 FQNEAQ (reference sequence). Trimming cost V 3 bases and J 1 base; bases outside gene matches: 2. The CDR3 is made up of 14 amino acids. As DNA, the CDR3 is TGTGCCAGCAGCTTGTCTAGCGGGTCCTACGAGCAGTACTTC. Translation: CASSLSSGSYEQYF.

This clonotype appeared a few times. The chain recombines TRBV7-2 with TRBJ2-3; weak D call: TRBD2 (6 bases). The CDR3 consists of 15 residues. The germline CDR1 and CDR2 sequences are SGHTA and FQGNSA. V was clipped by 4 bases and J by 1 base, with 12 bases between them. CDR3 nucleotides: TGTGCCAGCAGCTCGAGAGCTAGCGGCACAGATACGCAGTATTTT. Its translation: CASSSRASGTDTQYF.

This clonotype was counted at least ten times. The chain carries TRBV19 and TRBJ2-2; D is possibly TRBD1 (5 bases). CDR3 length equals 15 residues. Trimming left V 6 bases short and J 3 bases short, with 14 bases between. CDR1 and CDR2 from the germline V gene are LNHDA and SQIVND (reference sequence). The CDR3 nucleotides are TGTGCCAGTAGCCTGGGGCAGGGCGACACCGGGGAGCTGTTTTTT. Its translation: CASSLGQGDTGELFF.

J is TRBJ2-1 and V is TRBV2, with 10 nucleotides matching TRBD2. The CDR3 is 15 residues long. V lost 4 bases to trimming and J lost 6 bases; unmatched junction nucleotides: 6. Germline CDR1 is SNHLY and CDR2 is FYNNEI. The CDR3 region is CASSVGAGGPNEQFF. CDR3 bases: TGTGCCAGCAGTGTAGGAGCGGGAGGGCCCAATGAGCAGTTCTTC.

The CDR3 protein is CASSLGSGVSGNTIYF. CDR3 DNA sequence: TGTGCCAGCAGCTTAGGTTCAGGTGTCTCTGGAAACACCATATATTTT. This chain links TRBV7-2 with TRBJ1-3; no reliable D call. This CDR3 has 16 residues. Germline V gives CDR1 SGHTA, CDR2 FQGNSA. Trimming shortened V by 1 base and J by 0 bases, and 10 bases separated the two germline ends.

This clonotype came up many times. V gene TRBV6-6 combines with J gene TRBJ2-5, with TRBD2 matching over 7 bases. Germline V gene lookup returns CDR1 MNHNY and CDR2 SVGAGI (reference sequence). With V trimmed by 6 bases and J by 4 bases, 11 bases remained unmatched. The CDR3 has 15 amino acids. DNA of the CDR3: TGTGCCAGCAGCCGAGCGGATTCGGGGGGAGAGACCCAGTACTTC. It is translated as CASSRADSGGETQYF.

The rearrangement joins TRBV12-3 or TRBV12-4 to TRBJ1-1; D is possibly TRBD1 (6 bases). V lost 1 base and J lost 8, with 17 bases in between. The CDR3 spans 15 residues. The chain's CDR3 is CASSLGPPRTAEAFF. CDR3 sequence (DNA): TGTGCCAGCAGTTTAGGGCCCCCGAGGACAGCAGAAGCTTTCTTT.

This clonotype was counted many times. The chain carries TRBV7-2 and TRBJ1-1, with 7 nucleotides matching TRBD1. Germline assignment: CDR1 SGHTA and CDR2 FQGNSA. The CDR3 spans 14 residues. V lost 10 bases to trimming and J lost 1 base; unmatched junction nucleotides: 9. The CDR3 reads CATRQGSSNTEAFF. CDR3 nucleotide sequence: TGTGCCACCAGACAGGGTTCCTCGAACACTGAAGCTTTCTTT.

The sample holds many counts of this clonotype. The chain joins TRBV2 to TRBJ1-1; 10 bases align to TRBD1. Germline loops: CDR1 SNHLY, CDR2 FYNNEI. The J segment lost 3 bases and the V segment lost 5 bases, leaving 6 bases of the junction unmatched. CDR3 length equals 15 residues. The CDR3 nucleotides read TGTGCCAGCAGTTTGGGACAGGGGTCGGACACTGAAGCTTTCTTT. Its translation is CASSLGQGSDTEAFF.

The CDR3 region is CASSWGTHNEQFF. The DNA of the CDR3 is TGTGCCAGTAGTTGGGGGACTCACAATGAGCAGTTCTTC. The V and J genes are TRBV19 and TRBJ2-1, with D perhaps TRBD2 (6 bases). CDR1 is LNHDA and CDR2 is SQIVND in the germline V gene (reference sequence). V was shortened by 5 bases and J by 5 bases, with 10 bases between the two germline ends. This CDR3 contains 13 residues.

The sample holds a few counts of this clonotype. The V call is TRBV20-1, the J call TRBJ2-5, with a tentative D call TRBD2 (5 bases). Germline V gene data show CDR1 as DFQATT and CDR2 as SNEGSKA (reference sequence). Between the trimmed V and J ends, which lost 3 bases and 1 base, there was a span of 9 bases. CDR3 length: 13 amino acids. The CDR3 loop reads CSARPGTQETQYF. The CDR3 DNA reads TGCAGTGCTAGGCCGGGAACCCAAGAGACCCAGTACTTC.

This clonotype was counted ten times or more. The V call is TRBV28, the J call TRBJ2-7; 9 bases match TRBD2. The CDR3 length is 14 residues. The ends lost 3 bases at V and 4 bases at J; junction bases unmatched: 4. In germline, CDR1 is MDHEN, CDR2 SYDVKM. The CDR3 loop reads CASSFLAGDYEQYF. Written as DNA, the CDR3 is TGTGCCAGCAGTTTCTTAGCGGGAGATTACGAGCAGTACTTC.

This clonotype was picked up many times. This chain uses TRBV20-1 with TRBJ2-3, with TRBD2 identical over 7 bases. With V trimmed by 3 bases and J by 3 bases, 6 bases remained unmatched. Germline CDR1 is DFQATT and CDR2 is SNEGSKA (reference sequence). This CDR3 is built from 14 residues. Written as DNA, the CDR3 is TGCAGTGCTAGGGTATGGGGGGGAACAGATACGCAGTATTTT. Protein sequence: CSARVWGGTDTQYF.

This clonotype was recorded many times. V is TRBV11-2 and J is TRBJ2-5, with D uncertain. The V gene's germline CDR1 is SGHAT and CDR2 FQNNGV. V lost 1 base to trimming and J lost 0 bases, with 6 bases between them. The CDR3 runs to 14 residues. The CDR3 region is CASSLGANQETQYF. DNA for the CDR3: TGTGCCAGCAGCTTAGGGGCTAACCAAGAGACCCAGTACTTC.

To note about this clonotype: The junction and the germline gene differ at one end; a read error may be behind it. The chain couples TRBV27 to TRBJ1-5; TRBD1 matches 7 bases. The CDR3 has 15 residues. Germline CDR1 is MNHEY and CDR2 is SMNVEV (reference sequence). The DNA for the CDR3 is TGTGCCAGCAGACAGGGGTTAGGAAGCAATCAGTCCCAGCATTTT. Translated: CASRQGLGSNQSQHF.

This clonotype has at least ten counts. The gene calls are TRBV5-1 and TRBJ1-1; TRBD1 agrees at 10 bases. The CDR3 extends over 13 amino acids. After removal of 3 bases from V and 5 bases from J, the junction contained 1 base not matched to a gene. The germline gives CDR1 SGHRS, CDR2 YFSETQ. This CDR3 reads CASSWGQGTEAFF. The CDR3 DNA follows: TGCGCCAGCAGCTGGGGACAGGGGACTGAAGCTTTCTTT.

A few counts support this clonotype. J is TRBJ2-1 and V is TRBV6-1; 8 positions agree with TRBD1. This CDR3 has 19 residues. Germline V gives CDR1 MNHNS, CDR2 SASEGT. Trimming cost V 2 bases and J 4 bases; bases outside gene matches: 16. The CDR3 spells CASSEIFDRGTGLYNEQFF. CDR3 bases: TGTGCCAGCAGTGAAATTTTTGACAGGGGAACAGGGCTGTACAATGAGCAGTTCTTC.

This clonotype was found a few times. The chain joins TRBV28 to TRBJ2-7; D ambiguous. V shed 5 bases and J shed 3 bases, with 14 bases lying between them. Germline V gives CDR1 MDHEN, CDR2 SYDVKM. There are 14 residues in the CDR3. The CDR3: CASSPQPGVYEQYF. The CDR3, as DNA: TGTGCCAGCAGTCCGCAGCCAGGTGTCTACGAGCAGTACTTC.

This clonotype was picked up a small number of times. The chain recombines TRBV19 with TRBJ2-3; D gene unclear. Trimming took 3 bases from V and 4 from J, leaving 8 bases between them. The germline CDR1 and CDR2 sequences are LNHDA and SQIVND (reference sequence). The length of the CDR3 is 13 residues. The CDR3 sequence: CASSINSADTQYF. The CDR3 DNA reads TGTGCCAGTAGTATCAACTCAGCAGATACGCAGTATTTT.

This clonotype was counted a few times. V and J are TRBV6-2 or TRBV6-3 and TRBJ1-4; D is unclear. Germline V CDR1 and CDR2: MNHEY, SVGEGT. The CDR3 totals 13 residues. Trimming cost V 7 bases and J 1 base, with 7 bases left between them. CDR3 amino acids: CASNHGTNEKLFF. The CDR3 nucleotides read TGTGCCAGCAACCACGGAACTAATGAAAAACTGTTTTTT.

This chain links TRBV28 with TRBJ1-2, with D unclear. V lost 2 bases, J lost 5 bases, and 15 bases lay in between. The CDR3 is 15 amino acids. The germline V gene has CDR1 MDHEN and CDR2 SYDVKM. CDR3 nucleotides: TGTGCCAGCAGTTTAGAGGCGCCGGGGATTTATGGCTACACCTTC. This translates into CASSLEAPGIYGYTF.

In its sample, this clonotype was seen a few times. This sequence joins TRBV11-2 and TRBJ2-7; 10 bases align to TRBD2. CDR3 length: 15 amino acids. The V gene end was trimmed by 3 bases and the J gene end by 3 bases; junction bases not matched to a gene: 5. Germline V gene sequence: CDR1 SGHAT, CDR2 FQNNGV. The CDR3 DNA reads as TGTGCCAGCAGCTTCGGGACTAGCGCTTACTACGAGCAGTACTTC. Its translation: CASSFGTSAYYEQYF.

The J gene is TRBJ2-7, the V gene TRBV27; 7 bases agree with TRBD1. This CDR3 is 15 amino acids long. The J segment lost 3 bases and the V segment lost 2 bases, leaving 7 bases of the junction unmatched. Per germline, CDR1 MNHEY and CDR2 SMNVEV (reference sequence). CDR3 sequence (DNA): TGTGCCAGCAGTTTAGCGATAGGGGGCAACTACGAGCAGTACTTC. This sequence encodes CASSLAIGGNYEQYF.

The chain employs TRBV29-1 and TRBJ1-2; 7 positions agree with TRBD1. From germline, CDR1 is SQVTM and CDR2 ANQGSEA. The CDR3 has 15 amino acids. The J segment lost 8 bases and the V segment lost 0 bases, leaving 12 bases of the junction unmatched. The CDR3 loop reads CSVEDWFKTGMGYTF. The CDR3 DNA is TGCAGCGTTGAAGATTGGTTCAAGACAGGGATGGGCTACACCTTC.

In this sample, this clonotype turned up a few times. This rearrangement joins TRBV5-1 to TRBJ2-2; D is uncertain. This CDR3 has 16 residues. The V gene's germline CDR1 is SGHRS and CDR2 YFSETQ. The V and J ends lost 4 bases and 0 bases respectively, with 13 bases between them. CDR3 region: CASSLGVTTNTGELFF. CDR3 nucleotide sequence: TGCGCCAGCAGCCTTGGTGTCACCACGAACACCGGGGAGCTGTTTTTT. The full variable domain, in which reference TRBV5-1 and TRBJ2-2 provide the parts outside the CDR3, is KAGVTQTPRYLIKTRGQQVTLSCSPISGHRSVSWYQQTPGQGLQFLFEYFSETQRNKGNFPGRFSGRQFSNSRSEMNVSTLELGDSALYLCASSLGVTTNTGELFFGEGSRLTVL.

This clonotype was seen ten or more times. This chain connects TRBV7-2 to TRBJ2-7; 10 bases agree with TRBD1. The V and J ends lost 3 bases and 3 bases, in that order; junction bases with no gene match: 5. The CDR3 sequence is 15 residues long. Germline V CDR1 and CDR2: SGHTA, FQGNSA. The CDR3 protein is CASSFEGDRGYEQYF. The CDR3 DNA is TGTGCCAGCAGCTTTGAAGGGGACAGGGGCTACGAGCAGTACTTC.

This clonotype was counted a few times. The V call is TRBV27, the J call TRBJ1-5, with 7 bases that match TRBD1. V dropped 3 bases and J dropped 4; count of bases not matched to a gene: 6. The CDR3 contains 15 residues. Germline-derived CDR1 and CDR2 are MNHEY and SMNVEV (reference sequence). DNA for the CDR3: TGTGCCAGCAGTTTCGGGCAGGGGGGAAATCAGCCCCAGCATTTT. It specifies CASSFGQGGNQPQHF.